This T cell receptor beta chain was retrieved from a study of vaccination and CD4 T cells after COVID-19. This clonotype was picked up a small number of times. What it binds is not known. CD4+ T cells that had been cultured provided DNA sequenced with the Oncomine TCR Beta short-read assay. Using its own MiXCR run on the PCR reads, TCRdb lists one record per CDR3 protein. Of 22,000 or so distinct CDR3 sequences listed, around a third were seen once; the top ten hold about 10%. Stated time point: late sampling 161 to 241 days after vaccination in a few convalescent patients. Specified treatment: roughly ten-day PBMC culture with coronavirus spike peptide pools or control peptides (ViraFEST assay). In germline, CDR1 is SEHNR, CDR2 FQNEAQ (reference sequence). The ends were cut back, 1 base at V and 4 bases at J, with 9 bases in the middle. The CDR3 length is 14 residues.

This specimen was CD4+ T cells from blood, cultured in vitro, taken about 7 months after SARS-CoV-2 vaccination. This rearrangement joins TRBV7-9 to TRBJ2-3, with D perhaps TRBD1 (5 bases). This receptor was obtained from a human donor who had recovered from COVID-19. CDR3 sequence (DNA): TGTGCCAGCAGCTTAGTCCAGGGCCCAGATACGCAGTATTTT. Translation: CASSLVQGPDTQYF.